The source of this TCR beta chain is a study of cytomegalovirus exposure and HLA in healthy donors. General observations from the study: A few of the chains that were CMV-associated were confirmed in vitro to be specific for CMV antigens. In a later analysis, first-cohort TCR clusters were found to tend to co-occur in the approximately 120 validation repertoires. 164 TCR beta chains were listed as cytomegalovirus-associated.

This clone was recorded a few times. The antigen is undetermined. The method was immunoSEQ multiplex PCR; TCRdb's version includes in-frame clones alone and lacks a portion of them. The sample yields some 130,000 clones, 70% to 85% seen once. The ends were cut back, 0 bases at V and 1 base at J, with 10 bases in the middle. Germline CDR1 LGHNT, CDR2 FRNRAP. The CDR3 contains 16 residues. V and J are TRBV12-5 and TRBJ1-3; D not resolved. The sequence was obtained from a man in his thirties or forties in good health and CMV-seropositive. Sequencing was done on a sample of PBMCs. CDR3 in amino acids: CASGLVISGSGNTIYF. The CDR3, as DNA: TGTGCTAGTGGTTTGGTAATCTCGGGGTCTGGAAACACCATATATTTT.